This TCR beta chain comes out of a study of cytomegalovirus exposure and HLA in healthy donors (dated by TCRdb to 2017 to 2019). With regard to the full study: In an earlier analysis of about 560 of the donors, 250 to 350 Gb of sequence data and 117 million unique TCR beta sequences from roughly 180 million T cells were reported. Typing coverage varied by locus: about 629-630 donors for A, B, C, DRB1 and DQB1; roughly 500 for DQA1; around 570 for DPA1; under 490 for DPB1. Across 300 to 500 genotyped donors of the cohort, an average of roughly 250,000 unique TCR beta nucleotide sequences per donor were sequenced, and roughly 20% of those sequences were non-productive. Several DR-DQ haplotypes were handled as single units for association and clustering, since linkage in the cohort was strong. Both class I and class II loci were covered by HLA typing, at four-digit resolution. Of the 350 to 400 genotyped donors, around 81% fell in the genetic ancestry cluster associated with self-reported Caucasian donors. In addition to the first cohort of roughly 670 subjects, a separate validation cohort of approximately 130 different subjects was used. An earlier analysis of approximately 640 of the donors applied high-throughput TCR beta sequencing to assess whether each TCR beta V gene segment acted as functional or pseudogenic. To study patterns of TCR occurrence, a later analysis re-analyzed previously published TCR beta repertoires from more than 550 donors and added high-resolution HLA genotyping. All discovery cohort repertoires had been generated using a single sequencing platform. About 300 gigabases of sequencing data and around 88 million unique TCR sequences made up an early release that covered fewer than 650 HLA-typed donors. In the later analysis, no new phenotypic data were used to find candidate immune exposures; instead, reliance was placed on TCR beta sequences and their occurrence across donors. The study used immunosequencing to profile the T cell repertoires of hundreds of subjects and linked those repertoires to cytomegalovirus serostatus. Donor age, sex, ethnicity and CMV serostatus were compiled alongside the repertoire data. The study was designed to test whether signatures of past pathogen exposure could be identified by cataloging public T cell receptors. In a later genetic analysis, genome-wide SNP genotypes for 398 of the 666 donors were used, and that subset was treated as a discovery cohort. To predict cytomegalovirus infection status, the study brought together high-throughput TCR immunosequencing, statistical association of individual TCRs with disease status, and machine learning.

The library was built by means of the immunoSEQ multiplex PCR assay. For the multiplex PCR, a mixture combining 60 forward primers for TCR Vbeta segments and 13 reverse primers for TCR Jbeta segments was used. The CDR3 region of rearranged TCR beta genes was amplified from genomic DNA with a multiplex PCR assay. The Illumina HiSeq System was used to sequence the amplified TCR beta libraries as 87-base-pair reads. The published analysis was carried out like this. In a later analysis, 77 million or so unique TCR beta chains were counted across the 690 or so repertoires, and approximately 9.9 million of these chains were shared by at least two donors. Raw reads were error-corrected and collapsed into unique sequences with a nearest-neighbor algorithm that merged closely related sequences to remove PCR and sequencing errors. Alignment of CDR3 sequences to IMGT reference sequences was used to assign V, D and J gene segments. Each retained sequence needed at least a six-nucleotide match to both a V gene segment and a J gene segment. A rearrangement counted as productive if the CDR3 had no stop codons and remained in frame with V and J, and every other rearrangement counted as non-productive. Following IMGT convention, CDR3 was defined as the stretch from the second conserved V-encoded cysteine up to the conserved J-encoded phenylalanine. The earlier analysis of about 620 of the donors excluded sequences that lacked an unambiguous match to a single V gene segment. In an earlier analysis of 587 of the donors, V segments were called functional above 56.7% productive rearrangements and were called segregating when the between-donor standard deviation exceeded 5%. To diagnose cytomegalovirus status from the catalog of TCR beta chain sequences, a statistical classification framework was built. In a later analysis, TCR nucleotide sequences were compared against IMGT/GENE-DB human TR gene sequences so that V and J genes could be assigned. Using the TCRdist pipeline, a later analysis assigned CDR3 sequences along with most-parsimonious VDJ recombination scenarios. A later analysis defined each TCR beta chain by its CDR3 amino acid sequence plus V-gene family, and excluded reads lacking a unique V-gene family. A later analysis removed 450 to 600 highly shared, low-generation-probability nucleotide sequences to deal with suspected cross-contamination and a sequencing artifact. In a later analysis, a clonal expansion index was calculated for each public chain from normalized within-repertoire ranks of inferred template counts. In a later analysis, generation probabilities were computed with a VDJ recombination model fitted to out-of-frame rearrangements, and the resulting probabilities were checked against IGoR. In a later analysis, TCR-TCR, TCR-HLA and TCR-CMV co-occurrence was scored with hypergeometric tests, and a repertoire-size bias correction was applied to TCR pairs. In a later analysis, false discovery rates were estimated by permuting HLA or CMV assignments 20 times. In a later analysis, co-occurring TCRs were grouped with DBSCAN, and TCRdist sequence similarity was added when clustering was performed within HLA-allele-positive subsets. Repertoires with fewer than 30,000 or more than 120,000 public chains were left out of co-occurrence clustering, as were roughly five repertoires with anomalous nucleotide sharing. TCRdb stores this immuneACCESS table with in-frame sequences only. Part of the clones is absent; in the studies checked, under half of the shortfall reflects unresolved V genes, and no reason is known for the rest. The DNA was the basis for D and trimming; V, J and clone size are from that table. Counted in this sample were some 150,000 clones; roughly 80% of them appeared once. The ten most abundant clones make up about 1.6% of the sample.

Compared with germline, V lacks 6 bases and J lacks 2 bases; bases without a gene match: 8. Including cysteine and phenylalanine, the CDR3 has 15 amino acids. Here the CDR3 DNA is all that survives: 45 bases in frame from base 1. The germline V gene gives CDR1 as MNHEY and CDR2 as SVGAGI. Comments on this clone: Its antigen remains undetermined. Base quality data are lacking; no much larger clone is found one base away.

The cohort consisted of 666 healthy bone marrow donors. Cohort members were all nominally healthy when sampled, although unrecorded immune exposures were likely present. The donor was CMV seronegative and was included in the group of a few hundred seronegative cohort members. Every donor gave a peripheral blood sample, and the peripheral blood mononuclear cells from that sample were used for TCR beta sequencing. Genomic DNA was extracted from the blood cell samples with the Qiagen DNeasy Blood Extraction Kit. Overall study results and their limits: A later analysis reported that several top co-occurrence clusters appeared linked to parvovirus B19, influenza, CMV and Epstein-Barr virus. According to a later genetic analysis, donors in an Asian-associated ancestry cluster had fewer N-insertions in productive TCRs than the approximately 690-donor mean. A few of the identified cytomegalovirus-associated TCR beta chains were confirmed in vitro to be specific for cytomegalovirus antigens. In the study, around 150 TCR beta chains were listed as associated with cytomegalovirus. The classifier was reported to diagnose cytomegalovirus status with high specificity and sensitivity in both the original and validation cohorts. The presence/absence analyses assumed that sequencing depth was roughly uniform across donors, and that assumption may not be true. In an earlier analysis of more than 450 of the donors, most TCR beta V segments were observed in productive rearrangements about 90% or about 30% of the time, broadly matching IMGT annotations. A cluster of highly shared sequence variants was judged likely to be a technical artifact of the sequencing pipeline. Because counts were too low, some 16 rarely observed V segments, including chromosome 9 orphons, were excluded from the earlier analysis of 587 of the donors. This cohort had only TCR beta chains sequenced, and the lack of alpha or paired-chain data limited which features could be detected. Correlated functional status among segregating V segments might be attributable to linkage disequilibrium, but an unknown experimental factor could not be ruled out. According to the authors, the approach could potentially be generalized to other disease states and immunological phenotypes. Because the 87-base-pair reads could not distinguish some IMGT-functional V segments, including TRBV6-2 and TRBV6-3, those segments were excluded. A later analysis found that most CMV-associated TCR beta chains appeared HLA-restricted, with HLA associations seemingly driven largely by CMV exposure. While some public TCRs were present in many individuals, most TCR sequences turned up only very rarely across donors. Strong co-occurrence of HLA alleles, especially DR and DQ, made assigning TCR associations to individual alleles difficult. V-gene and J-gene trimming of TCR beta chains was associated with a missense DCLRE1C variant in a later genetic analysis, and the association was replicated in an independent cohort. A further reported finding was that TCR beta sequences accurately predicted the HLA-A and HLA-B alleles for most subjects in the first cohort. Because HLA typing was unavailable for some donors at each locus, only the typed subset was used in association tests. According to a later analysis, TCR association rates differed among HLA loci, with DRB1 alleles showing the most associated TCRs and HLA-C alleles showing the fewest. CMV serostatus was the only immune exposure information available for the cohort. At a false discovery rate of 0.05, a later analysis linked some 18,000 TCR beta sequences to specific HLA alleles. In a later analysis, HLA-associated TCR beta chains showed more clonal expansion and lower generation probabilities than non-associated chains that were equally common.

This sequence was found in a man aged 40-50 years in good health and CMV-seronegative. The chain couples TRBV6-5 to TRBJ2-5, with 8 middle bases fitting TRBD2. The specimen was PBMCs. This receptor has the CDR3 CASSLTSGPQETQYF. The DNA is TGTGCCAGCAGCCTCACTAGCGGACCTCAAGAGACCCAGTACTTC.